This TCR beta chain was identified in a study of vaccination and CD4 T cells after COVID-19. At the level of the study: Vaccination of participants consisted of two doses of either BNT162b2 or mRNA-1273 vaccine. Each control culture was treated with a CEFX pool, an HIV-1 Nef pool, or no peptide.

Cultured CD4+ T cell DNA was sequenced using the Oncomine TCR Beta short-read assay. The template was genomic DNA from cultured CD4+ T cells. MiXCR, applied by TCRdb to the PCR reads, yields one record per CDR3 protein. Here the sample spans around 19,000 distinct CDR3 sequences, 55% being singletons. Treatment given: 10-day PBMC culture with coronavirus spike peptide pools or control peptides (ViraFEST assay). Remarks on this clonotype: Antigen unknown.

Whole-study findings and limits: Relatively few convalescent patients were studied, without early post-infection timepoints.

The CDR3 has 14 amino acids. V lost 4 bases and J lost 7, with 16 bases in between. The V gene's germline CDR1 is SGHTA and CDR2 FQGNSA. This clonotype originated in a human donor who had recovered from COVID-19. Material for sequencing was CD4+ T cells from blood, cultured in vitro. This chain joins TRBV7-2 and TRBJ1-2, with D uncertain. CDR3 in DNA: TGTGCCAGCAGCTCAAGCCGGGTGATCCGTGGCTACACCTTC. Its protein is CASSSSRVIRGYTF.